This record covers a single TCR beta chain. These data originate in a study of blood T cell repertoires in COVID-19. The CDR3 spans 13 residues. CDR1 MDHEN and CDR2 SYDVKM come from the germline V gene. J gave up 3 bases and V 11 bases, and 7 bases lay outside the gene matches. Per the original methods: Amplification with reference gene primers provided the estimates of nucleated cell counts. Using immunoSEQ multiplex PCR, the repertoire was profiled, and TCRdb retains in-frame clones only, with some absent. The V and J calls and the clone size are those of that table, but D and trimming were determined from the DNA. This repertoire shows about 26,000 clones, around 90% found once; its top ten account for roughly 1.8%.

This TCR was recovered from a woman aged 60-75 years with active COVID-19. This chain links TRBV28 with TRBJ2-7; 10 bases match TRBD1. Sequences were obtained from peripheral blood. The CDR3 DNA reads TGTGCCTCTCGGGGGGACAGGGGCTACGAGCAGTACTTC. This encodes CASRGDRGYEQYF.